Following are 20 T cell receptor beta chains from one sample sequenced in a study of control samples from healthy donors and cancer patients. Profiled with immunoSEQ multiplex PCR; TCRdb holds only in-frame clones, not every one. The profile shows 77,000 or so clones, around 92% of them singletons. Material for sequencing was blood. The receptors were sampled from a man younger than 45 in good health.

This clone is a singleton in its sample. The chain carries TRBV2 and TRBJ1-3, with a weak D call TRBD1 (5 bases). CDR1 SNHLY and CDR2 FYNNEI come from the germline V gene. Trimming cost V 5 bases and J 2 bases, with 16 bases left between them. This CDR3 spans 16 amino acids. For the CDR3, the DNA is TGTGCCAGCAGTCCCGGGACGCCTTTGACTGGAAACACCATATATTTT. This translates into CASSPGTPLTGNTIYF.

V is TRBV24-1 and J is TRBJ2-3, with TRBD1 identical over 10 bases. The V and J ends lost 7 bases and 6 bases, in that order; junction bases with no gene match: 15. CDR1 is KGHDR, CDR2 SFDVKD, per germline. The length of the CDR3 is 17 residues. In DNA, the CDR3 is TGTGCCACCAGCGCATCCGGGACAGGGGTTGGCAGGGATACGCAGTATTTT. It encodes CATSASGTGVGRDTQYF.

The chain employs TRBV12-3 or TRBV12-4 and TRBJ2-2; D perhaps matches TRBD2 (5 bases). CDR3 length: 13 residues. V lost 6 bases to trimming and J lost 6 bases, with 11 bases between them. The CDR3 protein is CASRLREAGELFF. The CDR3 region has the DNA TGTGCCAGCAGGTTGAGGGAAGCCGGGGAGCTGTTTTTT.

The V gene is TRBV5-5, the J gene TRBJ2-7, with D perhaps TRBD2 (5 bases). V was trimmed by 6 bases and J by 1 base, leaving 17 bases between them. The CDR3 loop spans 15 amino acids. Germline CDR1 SGHKS, CDR2 YYEKEE (reference sequence). CDR3 residues: CASNQQSTRSYEQYF. The DNA of the CDR3 is TGTGCCAGCAACCAACAATCAACTAGGTCCTACGAGCAGTACTTC.

J is TRBJ2-7 and V is TRBV7-9; tentatively, D is TRBD1 (6 bases). The ends were cut back, 1 base at V and 0 bases at J, with 13 bases in the middle. This CDR3 spans 16 amino acids. Germline assignment: CDR1 SEHNR and CDR2 FQNEAQ (reference sequence). CDR3 in amino acids: CASSLVPTGGSYEQYF. The CDR3, as DNA: TGTGCCAGCAGCTTAGTCCCGACAGGCGGCTCCTACGAGCAGTACTTC.

The chain employs TRBV6-2 or TRBV6-3 and TRBJ2-4, with TRBD2 as a possible D gene (6 bases). The CDR3 length is 16 residues. Germline CDR1 MNHEY, CDR2 SVGEGT. The V end was cut by 5 bases, the J end by 3 bases, with 17 bases between. The CDR3 is CASSPPWGEVKNIQYF. As DNA, the CDR3 is TGTGCCAGCAGTCCACCCTGGGGGGAAGTCAAAAACATTCAGTACTTC.

The genes are TRBV7-9 and TRBJ1-2; 7 nucleotides align to TRBD1. The CDR3 is 13 amino acids. From germline, CDR1 is SEHNR and CDR2 FQNEAQ (reference sequence). V lost 3 bases and J lost 4; bases outside the gene matches: 2. Here the CDR3 DNA reads TGTGCCAGCAGCTTGGGACAGTTCTATGGCTACACCTTC. Translated: CASSLGQFYGYTF.

The chain recombines TRBV24-1 with TRBJ2-1; weak D call: TRBD1 (5 bases). Germline lookup yields CDR1 KGHDR and CDR2 SFDVKD. V lost 3 bases and J lost 15, with 14 bases in between. This CDR3 is 12 amino acids long. CDR3 bases: TGTGCCACCAGTGATCTCTATAACAGGCGGTTCTTC. It codes for CATSDLYNRRFF.

Only one count was recorded for this clone. V usage is TRBV5-1 and J usage is TRBJ1-1; D is uncertain. The CDR3 consists of 15 residues. The germline gives CDR1 SGHRS, CDR2 YFSETQ. Trimming pared 0 bases from V and 5 bases from J, leaving 14 bases between. The CDR3 bases are TGCGCCAGCAGCTTGGACCTGCTCACGGGGACTGAAGCTTTCTTT. Residues: CASSLDLLTGTEAFF. Combining the CDR3 with reference TRBV5-1 and TRBJ1-1 gives the whole variable domain KAGVTQTPRYLIKTRGQQVTLSCSPISGHRSVSWYQQTPGQGLQFLFEYFSETQRNKGNFPGRFSGRQFSNSRSEMNVSTLELGDSALYLCASSLDLLTGTEAFFGQGTRLTVV.

V and J are TRBV30 and TRBJ2-2; 7 nucleotides agree with TRBD2. This CDR3 region has 18 residues. Germline lookup yields CDR1 GTSNPN and CDR2 SVGIG (reference sequence). The V gene end was trimmed by 3 bases and the J gene end by 3 bases; junction bases not matched to a gene: 16. The CDR3 coding sequence is TGTGCCTGGAGCAAACATTACGAGGGCGGGGGATACACCGGGGAGCTGTTTTTT. Its translation: CAWSKHYEGGGYTGELFF.

The chain couples TRBV9 to TRBJ2-3; TRBD2 matches 7 bases. Germline-derived CDR1 and CDR2 are SGDLS and YYNGEE. Losses at the gene ends were 4 bases for V and 2 bases for J; bases not matched to a gene: 10. The CDR3 spans 16 residues. The CDR3 DNA reads TGTGCCAGCAGCCCTCAGACTAGCATGGCCACAGATACGCAGTATTTT. It yields the protein CASSPQTSMATDTQYF.

This chain uses TRBV6-2 or TRBV6-3 with TRBJ1-1; D not resolved. Trimming removed 3 bases from V and 4 bases from J, with 24 bases in between. This CDR3 is 18 amino acids long. Germline CDR1 reads MNHEY; CDR2 reads SVGEGT. The CDR3 here is CASSYNPEMNRAITEAFF. The CDR3 bases are TGTGCCAGCAGTTATAACCCAGAAATGAACAGAGCTATCACTGAAGCTTTCTTT.

The genes are TRBV3-1 (or the pseudogene TRBV3-2) and TRBJ2-1; 11 bases agree with TRBD2. CDR1 is LGHDT and CDR2 is YNNKEL in the germline V gene (reference sequence). The CDR3 runs to 16 residues. After removal of 6 bases from V and 2 bases from J, the junction contained 6 bases not matched to a gene. CDR3 loop: CASSPKLAGAYNEQFF. The CDR3 nucleotides are TGTGCCAGCAGTCCCAAACTAGCGGGAGCCTACAATGAGCAGTTCTTC.

The chain links TRBV19 to TRBJ1-5, with 7 bases fitting TRBD1. Germline V lookup: CDR1 LNHDA, CDR2 SQIVND (reference sequence). The CDR3 totals 13 residues. The ends lost 10 bases at V and 2 bases at J; junction bases unmatched: 5. The CDR3 DNA follows: TGTGCCACCTCAGGGGGTGGCAATCAGCCCCAGCATTTT. Residues: CATSGGGNQPQHF.

The CDR3 DNA reads TGTGCCAGCAGTTACGCAGGAAATGGCTACACCTTC. Protein sequence: CASSYAGNGYTF. V is TRBV6-5 and J is TRBJ1-2; no clear D gene. The germline V and J ends were trimmed by 2 bases and 6 bases, with 7 bases remaining between them. CDR1 and CDR2 (germline): MNHEY, SVGAGI. The CDR3 has 12 residues.

The CDR3 spells CASSLTRSRLDEQYF. CDR3 nucleotide sequence: TGTGCCAGCAGCTTGACCCGATCGCGACTGGACGAGCAGTACTTC. The rearrangement joins TRBV11-1 to TRBJ2-7; D gene unclear. The CDR3 totals 15 residues. CDR1 SGHAT and CDR2 FQDESV come from the germline V gene (reference sequence). Deletions cut 3 bases from V and 5 bases from J, with 17 bases between.

The chain employs TRBV29-1 and TRBJ1-4; D is undetermined. CDR1 SQVTM and CDR2 ANQGSEA come from the germline V gene. Deletions cut 2 bases from V and 6 bases from J, with 10 bases between. This CDR3 spans 13 amino acids. The CDR3 region is CSVELFGDEKLFF. The CDR3 nucleotides read TGCAGCGTTGAACTGTTTGGAGATGAAAAACTGTTTTTT.

The genes are TRBV24-1 and TRBJ1-4, with 7 nucleotides matching TRBD1. V shed 2 bases and J 5 bases; nucleotides not matched to a gene: 4. CDR1 is KGHDR, CDR2 SFDVKD, per germline. CDR3 length: 15 amino acids. DNA of the CDR3: TGTGCCACCAGTGATTGGGCAGGGGGGAATGAAAAACTGTTTTTT. Amino acids: CATSDWAGGNEKLFF.

This chain uses TRBV9 with TRBJ2-3; a possible D gene is TRBD1 (6 bases). The CDR3 is made up of 13 amino acids. Per germline, CDR1 SGDLS and CDR2 YYNGEE. Trimming cost V 4 bases and J 5 bases, with 11 bases left between them. The CDR3 DNA is TGTGCCAGCAGCCCCCACAGGGTAGATACGCAGTATTTT. Its protein is CASSPHRVDTQYF.

The rearrangement uses TRBV6-6 and TRBJ2-7; 10 nucleotides line up with TRBD1. CDR3 length: 16 amino acids. The junction had 11 bases not matched to a gene; V was cut back by 2 bases and J by 7 bases. The germline V gene encodes CDR1 MNHNY and CDR2 SVGAGI (reference sequence). The CDR3 bases are TGTGCCAGCAGTTACCCCGGGACAGGGGTAGAAGAGGAGCAGTACTTC. This sequence encodes CASSYPGTGVEEEQYF.